The source of this T cell receptor (beta chain) is a study of T cells after yellow fever vaccination. Study-level points and caveats: The secondary T-cell response peaked on day 5, not day 15, but was weaker. Most clones from primary vaccination were detected again post-booster (around 95% CD4, more than 85% CD8).

The study made its TCR cDNA through 5'RACE template switching. That step introduced a universal primer site along with UMIs. TCRdb redid the calling of the 5' RACE reads with MiXCR, one entry per CDR3 protein. Here the sample spans hundreds of thousands of distinct CDR3 sequences, approximately 4% being singletons. This clonotype was detected ten times or more. What it binds is unknown. CDR1 SGHRS and CDR2 YFSETQ come from the germline V gene. The CDR3 consists of 16 residues. The V gene end was trimmed by 2 bases and the J gene end by 3 bases; junction bases not matched to a gene: 6. Sequencing used PBMCs, obtained 5 days after the yellow fever booster vaccination. This TCR derives from a man younger than 30 who received the YFV17D yellow fever vaccine. The chain couples TRBV5-1 to TRBJ2-2, with TRBD1 identical over 8 bases. The chain's CDR3 is CASSFLQGVDTGELFF. CDR3 DNA: TGCGCCAGCAGCTTTCTACAGGGGGTTGACACCGGGGAGCTGTTTTTT.